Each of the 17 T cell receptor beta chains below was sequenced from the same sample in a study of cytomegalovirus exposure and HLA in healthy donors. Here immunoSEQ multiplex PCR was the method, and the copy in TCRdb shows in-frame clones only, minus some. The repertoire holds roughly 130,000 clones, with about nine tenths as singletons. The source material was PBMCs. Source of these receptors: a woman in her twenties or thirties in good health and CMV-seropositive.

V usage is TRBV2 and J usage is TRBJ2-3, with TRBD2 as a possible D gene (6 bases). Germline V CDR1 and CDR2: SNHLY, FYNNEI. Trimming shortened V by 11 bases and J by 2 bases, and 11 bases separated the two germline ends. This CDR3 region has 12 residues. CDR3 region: CAAGTSTDTQYF. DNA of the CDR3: TGTGCCGCCGGGACTTCCACAGATACGCAGTATTTT.

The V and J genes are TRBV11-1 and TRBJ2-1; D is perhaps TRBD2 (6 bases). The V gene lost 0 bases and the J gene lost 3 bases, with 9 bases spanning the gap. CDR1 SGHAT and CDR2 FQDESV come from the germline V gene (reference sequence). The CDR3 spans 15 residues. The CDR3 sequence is CASSLAGGNYNEQFF. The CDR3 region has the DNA TGTGCCAGCAGCTTAGCGGGGGGAAACTACAATGAGCAGTTCTTC.

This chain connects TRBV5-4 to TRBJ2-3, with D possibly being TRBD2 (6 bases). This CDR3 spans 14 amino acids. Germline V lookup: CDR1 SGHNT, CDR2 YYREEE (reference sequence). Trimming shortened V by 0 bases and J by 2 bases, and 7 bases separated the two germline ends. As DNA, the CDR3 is TGTGCCAGCAGCTTGGCGGGAGTCACAGATACGCAGTATTTT. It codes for CASSLAGVTDTQYF.

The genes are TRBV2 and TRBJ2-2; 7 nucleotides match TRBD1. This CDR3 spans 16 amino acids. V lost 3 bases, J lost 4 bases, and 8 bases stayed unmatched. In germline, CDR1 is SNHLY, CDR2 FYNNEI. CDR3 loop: CASSEARQGATGELFF. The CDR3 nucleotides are TGTGCCAGCAGTGAGGCGAGACAGGGAGCCACCGGGGAGCTGTTTTTT.

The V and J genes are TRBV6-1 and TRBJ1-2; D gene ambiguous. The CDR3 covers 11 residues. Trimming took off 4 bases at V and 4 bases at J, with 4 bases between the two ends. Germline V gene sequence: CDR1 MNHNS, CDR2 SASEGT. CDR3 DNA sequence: TGTGCCAGCAGTGGGAGCTATGGCTACACCTTC. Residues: CASSGSYGYTF.

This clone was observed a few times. The CDR3 region has the DNA TGTGCCAGCAGCTTGAGTGGGGGCTACAATCAGCCCCAGCATTTT. Residues: CASSLSGGYNQPQHF. The chain is built from TRBV5-5 and TRBJ1-5; TRBD1 is a possible D gene (6 bases). The CDR3 is 15 amino acids. Germline V lookup: CDR1 SGHKS, CDR2 YYEKEE (reference sequence). V gave up 1 base and J gave up 3 bases, with 11 bases separating them.

The chain's CDR3 is CASSAGTERAQYF. The CDR3 region has the DNA TGTGCCAGCAGCGCCGGGACAGAAAGAGCCCAGTACTTC. This chain joins TRBV7-9 and TRBJ2-5; TRBD1 matches 7 bases. The trim removed 5 bases at V and 9 bases at J, leaving 9 bases unmatched. The CDR3 consists of 13 residues. The V gene's germline CDR1 is SEHNR and CDR2 FQNEAQ (reference sequence). The entire variable domain, with the rest obtained from reference TRBV7-9 and TRBJ2-5, is as follows: DTGVSQNPRHKITKRGQNVTFRCDPISEHNRLYWYRQTLGQGPEFLTYFQNEAQLEKSRLLSDRFSAERPKGSFSTLEIQRTEQGDSAMYLCASSAGTERAQYFGPGTRLLVL.

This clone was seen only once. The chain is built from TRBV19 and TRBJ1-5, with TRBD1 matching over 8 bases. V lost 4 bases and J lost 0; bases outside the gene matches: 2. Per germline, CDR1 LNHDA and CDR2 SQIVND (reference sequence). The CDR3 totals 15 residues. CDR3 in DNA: TGTGCCAGTAGTAAAGACAGGGGTAGCAATCAGCCCCAGCATTTT. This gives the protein CASSKDRGSNQPQHF.

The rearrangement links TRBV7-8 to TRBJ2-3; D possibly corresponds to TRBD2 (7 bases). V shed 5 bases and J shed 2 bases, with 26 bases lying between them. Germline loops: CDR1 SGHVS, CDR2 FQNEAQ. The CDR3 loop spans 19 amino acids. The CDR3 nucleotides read TGTGCCAGCAGCGCCGTGTGGGCGGGGGCCTATCTAGACACAGATACGCAGTATTTT. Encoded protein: CASSAVWAGAYLDTDTQYF.

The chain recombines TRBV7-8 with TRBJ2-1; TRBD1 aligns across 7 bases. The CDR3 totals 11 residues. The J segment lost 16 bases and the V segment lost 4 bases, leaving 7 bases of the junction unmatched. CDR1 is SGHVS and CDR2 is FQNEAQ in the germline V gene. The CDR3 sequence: CASSSQGTAFF. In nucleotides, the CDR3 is TGTGCCAGCAGCTCGCAAGGGACAGCTTTCTTC.

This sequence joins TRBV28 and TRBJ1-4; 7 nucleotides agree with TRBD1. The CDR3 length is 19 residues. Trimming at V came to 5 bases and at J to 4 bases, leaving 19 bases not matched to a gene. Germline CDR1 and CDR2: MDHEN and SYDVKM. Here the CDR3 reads CASSPIILTGVVINEKLFF. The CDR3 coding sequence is TGTGCCAGCAGTCCCATCATTCTTACAGGGGTGGTCATTAATGAAAAACTGTTTTTT.

CDR3 in amino acids: CASSLLGQTKFF. As DNA, the CDR3 is TGCGCCAGCAGCTTGTTGGGGCAGACAAAGTTCTTC. J is TRBJ2-1 and V is TRBV5-1; D perhaps matches TRBD1 (5 bases). Germline V gene lookup returns CDR1 SGHRS and CDR2 YFSETQ. The CDR3 is 12 amino acids. Trimming took off 1 base at V and 14 bases at J, with 13 bases between the two ends.

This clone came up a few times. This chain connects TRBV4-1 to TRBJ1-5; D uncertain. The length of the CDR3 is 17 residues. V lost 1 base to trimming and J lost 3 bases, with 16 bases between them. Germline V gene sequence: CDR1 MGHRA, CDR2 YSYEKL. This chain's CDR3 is CASSQGPVSVYNQPQHF. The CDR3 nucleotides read TGCGCCAGCAGCCAAGGCCCCGTCAGTGTTTACAATCAGCCCCAGCATTTT.

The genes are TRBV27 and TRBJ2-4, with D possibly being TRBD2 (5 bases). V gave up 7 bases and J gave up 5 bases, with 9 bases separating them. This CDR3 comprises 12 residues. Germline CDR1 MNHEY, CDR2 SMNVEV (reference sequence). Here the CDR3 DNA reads TGTGCCAGCATGGGTAGCGAAAACATTCAGTACTTC. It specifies CASMGSENIQYF.

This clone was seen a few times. CDR3 residues: CASSSGTGDYEQYF. The CDR3 nucleotides are TGTGCCAGCAGCAGCGGGACAGGGGATTACGAGCAGTACTTC. The rearrangement joins TRBV5-4 to TRBJ2-7; 10 bases are shared with TRBD1. The CDR3 sequence is 14 residues long. From germline, CDR1 is SGHNT and CDR2 YYREEE (reference sequence). The J segment lost 4 bases and the V segment lost 4 bases, leaving 5 bases of the junction unmatched. The full variable domain, rest sourced from reference TRBV5-4 and TRBJ2-7, is ETGVTQSPTHLIKTRGQQVTLRCSSQSGHNTVSWYQQALGQGPQFIFQYYREEENGRGNFPPRFSGLQFPNYSSELNVNALELDDSALYLCASSSGTGDYEQYFGPGTRLTVT.

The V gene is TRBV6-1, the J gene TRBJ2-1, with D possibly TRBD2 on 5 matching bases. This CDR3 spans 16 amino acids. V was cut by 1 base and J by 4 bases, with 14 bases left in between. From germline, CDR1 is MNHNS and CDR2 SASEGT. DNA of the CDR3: TGTGCCAGCAGTGAAGGGACTCCCACCTATTACAATGAGCAGTTCTTC. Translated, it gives CASSEGTPTYYNEQFF.

CDR3 in DNA: TGTGCCAGCAGTTTCGGCAGGGGGGACACTGAAGCTTTCTTT. Its protein is CASSFGRGDTEAFF. The chain joins TRBV27 to TRBJ1-1; TRBD1 matches at 7 bases. The CDR3 is 14 residues long. CDR1 and CDR2 from the germline V gene are MNHEY and SMNVEV (reference sequence). Trimming at V came to 3 bases and at J to 3 bases, leaving 4 bases not matched to a gene.